This entry lists 10 T cell receptor beta chains sequenced from one sample in a study of blood T cell repertoires in COVID-19 (dated by TCRdb to between 2020 and 2021). Library generation was performed with the immunoSEQ multiplex PCR assay. What TCRdb holds here is the immuneACCESS table cut down to in-frame rearrangements. Part of the clones is not present; checked against another copy, under half of the missing clones reflect an unresolved V gene, and the others are unexplained. The sample table shows 45,000 to 60,000 clones, and around 86% are seen once. Of the sample, roughly 2% falls within the top ten clones. The specimen sequenced was peripheral blood. These receptor sequences come from a woman between 55 and 75 years old with acute or convalescent COVID-19.

The chain joins TRBV6-5 to TRBJ1-3, with 7 positions matching TRBD1. This CDR3 has 16 residues. The V gene end was trimmed by 0 bases and the J gene end by 4 bases; junction bases not matched to a gene: 6. Germline assignment: CDR1 MNHEY and CDR2 SVGAGI. CDR3 sequence reads: CASSYSRSGQGNTIYF. CDR3 nucleotides: TGTGCCAGCAGTTACTCGAGATCGGGACAGGGAAACACCATATATTTT.

This clone was recorded only once. V and J are TRBV4-2 and TRBJ1-4, with TRBD1 matching over 9 bases. The length of the CDR3 is 16 residues. Looked up from germline, CDR1 is LGHNA and CDR2 is YNFKEQ. J gave up 3 bases and V 3 bases, and 5 bases lay outside the gene matches. The CDR3 region is CASSQRTGGSNEKLFF. The CDR3 bases are TGTGCCAGCAGCCAGCGTACAGGGGGCTCTAATGAAAAACTGTTTTTT.

The chain joins TRBV2 to TRBJ2-1; the match to TRBD2 covers 7 bases. V shed 6 bases, J shed 13 bases, and the junction held 18 bases outside the gene matches. The CDR3 covers 15 residues. Germline CDR1 is SNHLY and CDR2 is FYNNEI. DNA for the CDR3: TGTGCCAGCAGCTCAACGTGGGGGACTATAGCCGAACAGTTCTTC. Protein: CASSSTWGTIAEQFF.

As DNA, the CDR3 is TGTGCCAGCAGCGGCACGACAGGGCAACGCCAGCCCCAGCATTTT. Amino acid sequence: CASSGTTGQRQPQHF. The chain employs TRBV6-5 and TRBJ1-5, with 7 positions matching TRBD1. With V trimmed by 6 bases and J by 7 bases, 12 bases remained unmatched. The V gene's germline CDR1 is MNHEY and CDR2 SVGAGI. This CDR3 spans 15 amino acids.

The chain recombines TRBV6-2 or TRBV6-3 with TRBJ2-1, with D possibly matching TRBD2 (5 bases). Looked up from germline, CDR1 is MNHEY and CDR2 is SVGEGT. V was shortened by 6 bases and J by 8 bases, with 11 bases between the two germline ends. CDR3 size: 12 residues. The CDR3 bases are TGTGCCAGCAGCCAAACTAGGGATGAGCAGTTCTTC. Its translation is CASSQTRDEQFF.

V and J are TRBV3-1 (or the pseudogene TRBV3-2) and TRBJ1-5; 8 nucleotides align to TRBD1. The CDR3 runs 15 residues. The germline V gene has CDR1 LGHDT and CDR2 YNNKEL (reference sequence). V was clipped by 1 base and J by 6 bases; unmatched bases: 5. The CDR3 sequence: CASSQGTGSGQPQHF. For the CDR3, the DNA is TGTGCCAGCAGCCAAGGGACAGGGTCGGGTCAGCCCCAGCATTTT.

This chain links TRBV7-9 with TRBJ1-1; TRBD1 agrees at 8 bases. With V trimmed by 8 bases and J by 3 bases, 8 bases remained unmatched. The germline CDR1 and CDR2 sequences are SEHNR and FQNEAQ (reference sequence). The CDR3 consists of 14 residues. CDR3 DNA sequence: TGTGCCAGCTTTAGACAGGGGATGTACACTGAAGCTTTCTTT. Its translation: CASFRQGMYTEAFF.

The rearrangement links TRBV24-1 to TRBJ2-1; no definite D call. Germline-derived CDR1 and CDR2 are KGHDR and SFDVKD. The CDR3 is 15 residues long. Trimming shortened V by 3 bases and J by 4 bases, and 12 bases separated the two germline ends. Here the CDR3 DNA reads TGTGCCACCAGTGATGGAAGGCAACTATACAATGAGCAGTTCTTC. This translates into CATSDGRQLYNEQFF.

In this sample, this clone turned up a few times. J is TRBJ2-1 and V is TRBV4-2; TRBD2 matches 10 bases. Germline loops: CDR1 LGHNA, CDR2 YNFKEQ. V lost 0 bases and J lost 5; bases outside the gene matches: 4. This CDR3 region has 16 residues. In nucleotides, the CDR3 is TGTGCCAGCAGCCAAGAAAGCGGGAGGGCCGACAATGAGCAGTTCTTC. Protein product: CASSQESGRADNEQFF.

The V gene is TRBV9, the J gene TRBJ2-3; D is unclear. Germline V gives CDR1 SGDLS, CDR2 YYNGEE. The length of the CDR3 is 17 residues. Trimming shortened V by 4 bases and J by 2 bases, and 20 bases separated the two germline ends. This CDR3 is CASSPFRSGALTDTQYF. Written as DNA, the CDR3 is TGTGCCAGCAGCCCCTTCCGATCTGGAGCGCTCACAGATACGCAGTATTTT. Complete variable domain (other parts from reference TRBV9 and TRBJ2-3): DSGVTQTPKHLITATGQRVTLRCSPRSGDLSVYWYQQSLDQGLQFLIQYYNGEERAKGNILERFSAQQFPDLHSELNLSSLELGDSALYFCASSPFRSGALTDTQYFGPGTRLTVL.